These 21 T cell receptor beta chains share one sample of origin, sequenced in a study of cytomegalovirus exposure and HLA in healthy donors. PCR was performed using 60 Vbeta and 13 Jbeta primers. Here immunoSEQ multiplex PCR was the method, and the copy in TCRdb shows in-frame clones only, minus some. The top ten hold roughly 0.8% of the sample, which has 100,000 or so clones, roughly 15% seen once. Sample: PBMCs. Source of these receptors: a female donor in good health and CMV-seronegative.

This clone was seen only a few times. The V and J genes are TRBV6-5 and TRBJ1-4; TRBD1 is a possible D gene (6 bases). The CDR3 runs 14 residues. V lost 4 bases and J lost 5, with 11 bases in between. Germline V lookup: CDR1 MNHEY, CDR2 SVGAGI. The CDR3 nucleotides are TGTGCCAGCAGTTCGGGACATTCGAATGAAAAACTGTTTTTT. This codes for CASSSGHSNEKLFF.

V usage is TRBV11-2 and J usage is TRBJ1-1; perhaps TRBD1 as D (6 bases). The germline V gene encodes CDR1 SGHAT and CDR2 FQNNGV. V gave up 7 bases and J gave up 0 bases, with 15 bases separating them. The CDR3 runs 15 residues. The CDR3: CASNVGQTLNTEAFF. Written as DNA, the CDR3 is TGTGCCAGCAACGTCGGACAGACTTTGAACACTGAAGCTTTCTTT.

This CDR3 reads CASSFRNQPQHF. The CDR3 nucleotides read TGTGCCAGCAGCTTCAGGAATCAGCCCCAGCATTTT. V usage is TRBV7-2 and J usage is TRBJ1-5; D gene unclear. With 3 bases removed from V and 4 bases from J, the gap between germline ends came to 4 bases. Germline V gene lookup returns CDR1 SGHTA and CDR2 FQGNSA. The CDR3 is 12 amino acids.

The rearrangement joins TRBV7-6 to TRBJ2-5, with 8 bases that match TRBD2. Germline V gene lookup returns CDR1 SGHVS and CDR2 FNYEAQ. The CDR3 covers 17 residues. With V trimmed by 1 base and J by 2 bases, 9 bases remained unmatched. The CDR3 loop reads CASSLDTGTSWQETQYF. Here the CDR3 DNA reads TGTGCCAGCAGCTTAGATACCGGGACTAGTTGGCAAGAGACCCAGTACTTC.

This sequence joins TRBV6-1 and TRBJ2-5; D not resolved. Trimming cost V 0 bases and J 5 bases, with 10 bases left between them. Germline V gene lookup returns CDR1 MNHNS and CDR2 SASEGT. CDR3 size: 14 residues. The CDR3 here is CASSEAALWETQYF. The CDR3 DNA reads as TGTGCCAGCAGTGAAGCGGCCCTCTGGGAGACCCAGTACTTC.

This clone has more than one count but fewer than ten. This chain uses TRBV30 with TRBJ1-1, with 7 bases fitting TRBD1. This CDR3 has 14 amino acids. Losses at the gene ends were 3 bases for V and 3 bases for J; bases not matched to a gene: 7. The germline V gene has CDR1 GTSNPN and CDR2 SVGIG (reference sequence). CDR3 protein: CAWRAPQGDTEAFF. The CDR3 nucleotides are TGTGCCTGGAGAGCGCCTCAGGGGGACACTGAAGCTTTCTTT.

This clone was counted many times. The chain carries TRBV29-1 and TRBJ2-1, with 11 bases fitting TRBD1. The CDR3 consists of 14 residues. The germline CDR1 and CDR2 sequences are SQVTM and ANQGSEA. With 5 bases clipped from V and 5 bases from J, the junction kept 5 bases outside the gene matches. The CDR3 sequence: CSVRDRGWNNEQFF. The DNA for the CDR3 is TGCAGCGTTAGGGACAGGGGGTGGAACAATGAGCAGTTCTTC.

This chain joins TRBV7-2 and TRBJ2-3; TRBD1 matches at 7 bases. This CDR3 has 15 amino acids. V lost 2 bases, J lost 0 bases, and 2 bases stayed unmatched. Germline CDR1 reads SGHTA; CDR2 reads FQGNSA. CDR3 residues: CASSLPTGSTDTQYF. Here the CDR3 DNA reads TGTGCCAGCAGCTTACCGACAGGGAGCACAGATACGCAGTATTTT.

This clone has just a few counts. This chain links TRBV4-3 with TRBJ1-2, with 8 bases fitting TRBD1. V was pared by 0 bases and J by 6 bases, with 6 bases of the junction left unmatched. There are 15 residues in the CDR3. Germline V gene lookup returns CDR1 LGHNA and CDR2 YSLEER. The CDR3 DNA reads as TGCGCCAGCAGCCAAGATCCCCAGGGGGCCGATGGCTACACCTTC. It encodes CASSQDPQGADGYTF.

V usage is TRBV6-1 and J usage is TRBJ2-5; a weak D match, TRBD2 (6 bases). The germline V gene has CDR1 MNHNS and CDR2 SASEGT. This CDR3 is 14 amino acids long. The V end lost 6 bases, the J end lost 5 bases, and 16 bases lay between the germline ends. For the CDR3, the DNA is TGTGCCAGCAGCCCGCAAGCGGGTTTCGAGACCCAGTACTTC. Residues: CASSPQAGFETQYF.

In this sample, this clone turned up a few times. The chain carries TRBV19 and TRBJ1-4; 7 bases agree with TRBD1. Germline V gives CDR1 LNHDA, CDR2 SQIVND (reference sequence). The CDR3 covers 13 residues. Trimming took 6 bases from V and 10 from J; bases not matched to a gene: 8. As DNA, the CDR3 is TGTGCCAGTAGAGGCCAGGGGGAAGGAAAACTGTTTTTT. Protein product: CASRGQGEGKLFF. Full variable domain (remainder filled in from reference TRBV19 and TRBJ1-4): DGGITQSPKYLFRKEGQNVTLSCEQNLNHDAMYWYRQDPGQGLRLIYYSQIVNDFQKGDIAEGYSVSREKKESFPLTVTSAQKNPTAFYLCASRGQGEGKLFFGSGTQLSVL.

This clone was observed a few times. This chain joins TRBV4-1 and TRBJ1-2; 7 nucleotides agree with TRBD1. CDR3 length equals 17 residues. Germline CDR1 MGHRA, CDR2 YSYEKL. The V gene end was trimmed by 0 bases and the J gene end by 3 bases; junction bases not matched to a gene: 10. The CDR3 coding sequence is TGCGCCAGCAGCCAAGAGACAGGGTCGGTCGTCGACTATGGCTACACCTTC. It codes for CASSQETGSVVDYGYTF.

This clone appeared a few times. The chain combines TRBV20-1 with TRBJ1-4; the match to TRBD1 covers 7 bases. Germline V gives CDR1 DFQATT, CDR2 SNEGSKA (reference sequence). The V and J ends lost 7 bases and 7 bases, in that order; junction bases with no gene match: 3. The CDR3 is made up of 11 amino acids. CDR3 nucleotides: TGCAGTGTACAGGGGATTGAAAAACTGTTTTTT. This sequence encodes CSVQGIEKLFF.

The rearrangement joins TRBV4-1 to TRBJ1-4; possibly TRBD1 for D (6 bases). Germline assignment: CDR1 MGHRA and CDR2 YSYEKL. This CDR3 is 17 amino acids long. V was cut by 1 base and J by 0 bases, with 12 bases left in between. The CDR3 loop is CASSQGDTGATNEKLFF. In DNA, the CDR3 is TGCGCCAGCAGCCAAGGGGACACCGGGGCAACTAATGAAAAACTGTTTTTT.

This clone was detected only a few times. The V and J genes are TRBV27 and TRBJ1-2; TRBD1 might be the D (6 bases). Germline assignment: CDR1 MNHEY and CDR2 SMNVEV (reference sequence). V was clipped by 5 bases and J by 5 bases, with 12 bases between them. This CDR3 has 13 residues. For the CDR3, the DNA is TGTGCCAGCAGTCTCGTTCAGGGGTATGGCTACACCTTC. Protein: CASSLVQGYGYTF.

The chain has TRBV28 and TRBJ2-2; 7 nucleotides agree with TRBD2. CDR1 and CDR2 (germline): MDHEN, SYDVKM. The length of the CDR3 is 16 residues. The V and J ends lost 5 bases and 2 bases, in that order; junction bases with no gene match: 8. The CDR3 DNA follows: TGTGCCAGCAGTGACCACCTAGCGGAAAACACCGGGGAGCTGTTTTTT. This sequence encodes CASSDHLAENTGELFF.

The chain recombines TRBV30 with TRBJ2-5, with 7 bases that match TRBD2. V dropped 5 bases and J dropped 2; count of bases not matched to a gene: 2. The CDR3 contains 12 residues. The V gene's germline CDR1 is GTSNPN and CDR2 SVGIG (reference sequence). The CDR3 region has the DNA TGTGCCTGGGGGGACTATCAAGAGACCCAGTACTTC. Translating it yields CAWGDYQETQYF.

This clone has only a few counts. The chain couples TRBV25-1 to TRBJ2-3, with 7 bases aligning to TRBD2. This CDR3 spans 13 amino acids. The trim removed 1 base at V and 6 bases at J, leaving 1 base unmatched. Germline V gene data show CDR1 as MGHDK and CDR2 as SYGVNS. The CDR3 here is CASSELGGDTQYF. CDR3 nucleotides: TGTGCCAGCAGTGAATTGGGGGGGGATACGCAGTATTTT.

The rearrangement joins TRBV5-4 to TRBJ2-5; tentatively, D is TRBD1 (6 bases). V shed 3 bases and J shed 0 bases, with 9 bases lying between them. The CDR3 is made up of 14 amino acids. Germline V gene data show CDR1 as SGHNT and CDR2 as YYREEE (reference sequence). Here the CDR3 reads CASSSDRYQETQYF. The CDR3 DNA is TGTGCCAGCAGCTCGGACAGATACCAAGAGACCCAGTACTTC.

This clone showed up just a few times. The J gene is TRBJ1-1, the V gene TRBV27, with 7 bases aligning to TRBD1. Germline V gives CDR1 MNHEY, CDR2 SMNVEV (reference sequence). The CDR3 is 15 amino acids. The V segment lost 5 bases and the J segment 4 bases; nucleotides outside the gene matches: 10. The CDR3: CASSPGQHRVTEAFF. The CDR3 coding sequence is TGTGCCAGCAGTCCGGGACAGCATCGCGTCACTGAAGCTTTCTTT.

The chain carries TRBV9 and TRBJ1-2; possibly TRBD1 for D (6 bases). The CDR3 consists of 18 residues. V shed 2 bases and J shed 0 bases, with 20 bases lying between them. CDR1 SGDLS and CDR2 YYNGEE come from the germline V gene. CDR3 amino acids: CASSVLSGGAKANYGYTF. CDR3 DNA: TGTGCCAGCAGCGTCCTTTCGGGGGGGGCTAAGGCTAACTATGGCTACACCTTC.